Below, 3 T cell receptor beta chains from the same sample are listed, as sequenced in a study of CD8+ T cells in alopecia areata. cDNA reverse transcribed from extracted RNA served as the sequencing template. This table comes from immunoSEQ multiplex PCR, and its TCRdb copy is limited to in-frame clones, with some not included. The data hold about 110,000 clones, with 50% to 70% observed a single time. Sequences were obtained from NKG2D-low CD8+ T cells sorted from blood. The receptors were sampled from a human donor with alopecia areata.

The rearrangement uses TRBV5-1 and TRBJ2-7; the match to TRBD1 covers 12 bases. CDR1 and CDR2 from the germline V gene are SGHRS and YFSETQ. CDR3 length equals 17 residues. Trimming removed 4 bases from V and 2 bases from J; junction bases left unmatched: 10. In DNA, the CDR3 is TGCGCCAGCAGCCCGGGACAGGGGGCCCCTTTGACCTACGAGCAGTACTTC. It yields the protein CASSPGQGAPLTYEQYF.

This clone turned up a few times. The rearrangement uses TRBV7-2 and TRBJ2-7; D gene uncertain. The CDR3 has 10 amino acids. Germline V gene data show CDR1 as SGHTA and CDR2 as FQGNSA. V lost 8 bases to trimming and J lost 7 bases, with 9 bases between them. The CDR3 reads CASGQMEQYF. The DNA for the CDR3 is TGTGCCAGCGGCCAGATGGAGCAGTACTTC.

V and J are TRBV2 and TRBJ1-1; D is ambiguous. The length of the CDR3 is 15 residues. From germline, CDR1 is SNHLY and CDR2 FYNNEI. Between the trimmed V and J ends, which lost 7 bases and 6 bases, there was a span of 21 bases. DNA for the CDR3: TGTGCCAGCAACCGGGCCCCCTCGAGCCGAGCTGAAGCTTTCTTT. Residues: CASNRAPSSRAEAFF.